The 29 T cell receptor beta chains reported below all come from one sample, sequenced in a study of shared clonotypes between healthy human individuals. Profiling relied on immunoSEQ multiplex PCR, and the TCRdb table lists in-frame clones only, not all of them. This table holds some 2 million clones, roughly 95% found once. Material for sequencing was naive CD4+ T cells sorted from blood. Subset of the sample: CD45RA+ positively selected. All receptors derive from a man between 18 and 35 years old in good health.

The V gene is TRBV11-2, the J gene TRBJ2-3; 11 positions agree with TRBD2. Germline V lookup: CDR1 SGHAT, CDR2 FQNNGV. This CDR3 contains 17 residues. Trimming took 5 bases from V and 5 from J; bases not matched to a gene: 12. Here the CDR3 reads CASSLTGLAGWGDTQYF. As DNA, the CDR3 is TGTGCCAGCAGCCTTACCGGACTAGCGGGTTGGGGAGATACGCAGTATTTT.

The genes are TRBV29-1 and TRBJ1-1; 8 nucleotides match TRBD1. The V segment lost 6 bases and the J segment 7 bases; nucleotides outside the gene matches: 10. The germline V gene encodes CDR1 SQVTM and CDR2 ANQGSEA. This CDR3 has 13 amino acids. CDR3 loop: CSVKGRGLVEAFF. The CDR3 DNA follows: TGCAGCGTCAAAGGCAGGGGGCTTGTTGAAGCTTTCTTT.

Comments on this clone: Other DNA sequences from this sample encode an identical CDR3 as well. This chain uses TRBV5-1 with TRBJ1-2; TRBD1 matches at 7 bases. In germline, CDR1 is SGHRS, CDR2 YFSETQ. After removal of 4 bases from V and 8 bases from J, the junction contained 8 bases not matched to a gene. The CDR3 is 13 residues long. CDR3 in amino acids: CASSPGQNYGYTF. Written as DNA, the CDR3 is TGCGCCAGCAGCCCGGGACAGAATTACGGCTACACCTTC. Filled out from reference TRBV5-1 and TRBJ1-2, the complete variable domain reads KAGVTQTPRYLIKTRGQQVTLSCSPISGHRSVSWYQQTPGQGLQFLFEYFSETQRNKGNFPGRFSGRQFSNSRSEMNVSTLELGDSALYLCASSPGQNYGYTFGSGTRLTVV.

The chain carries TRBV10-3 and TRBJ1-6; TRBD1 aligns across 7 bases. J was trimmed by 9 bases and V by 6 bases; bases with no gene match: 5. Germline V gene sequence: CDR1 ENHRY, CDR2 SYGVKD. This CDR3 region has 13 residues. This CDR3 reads CAIRLDRVSPLHF. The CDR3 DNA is TGTGCCATCAGGTTAGACAGGGTTTCACCCCTCCACTTT.

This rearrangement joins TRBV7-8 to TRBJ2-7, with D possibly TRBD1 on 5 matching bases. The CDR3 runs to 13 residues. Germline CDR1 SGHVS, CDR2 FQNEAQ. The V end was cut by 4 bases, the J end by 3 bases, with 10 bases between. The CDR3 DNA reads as TGTGCCAGCAGCTCATATACAGGCTACGAGCAGTACTTC. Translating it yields CASSSYTGYEQYF.

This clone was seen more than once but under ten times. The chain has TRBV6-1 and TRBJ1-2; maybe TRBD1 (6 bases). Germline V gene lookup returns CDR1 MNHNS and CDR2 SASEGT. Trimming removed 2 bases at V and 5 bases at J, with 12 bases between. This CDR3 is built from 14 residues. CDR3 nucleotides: TGTGCCAGCAGTGAAAGTGGCAGGGGTTATGGCTACACCTTC. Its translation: CASSESGRGYGYTF.

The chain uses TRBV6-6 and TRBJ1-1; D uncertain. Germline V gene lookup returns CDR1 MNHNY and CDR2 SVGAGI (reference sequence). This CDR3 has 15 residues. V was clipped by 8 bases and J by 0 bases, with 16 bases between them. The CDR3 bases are TGTGCCAGCTCCGAAATCGGGTTCATGAACACTGAAGCTTTCTTT. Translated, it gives CASSEIGFMNTEAFF.

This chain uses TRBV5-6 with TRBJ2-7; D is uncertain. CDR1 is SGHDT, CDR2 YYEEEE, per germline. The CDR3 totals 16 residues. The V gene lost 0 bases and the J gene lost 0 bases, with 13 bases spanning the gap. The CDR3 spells CASSLAGRYISYEQYF. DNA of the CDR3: TGTGCCAGCAGCTTGGCGGGCAGGTACATCTCCTACGAGCAGTACTTC.

The CDR3 is CAWSLYGSEAFF. CDR3 DNA sequence: TGTGCCTGGAGCCTTTATGGCTCTGAAGCTTTCTTT. The V gene is TRBV30, the J gene TRBJ1-1; D remains ambiguous. Germline V gene lookup returns CDR1 GTSNPN and CDR2 SVGIG (reference sequence). The CDR3 totals 12 residues. Trimming pared 3 bases from V and 6 bases from J, leaving 11 bases between.

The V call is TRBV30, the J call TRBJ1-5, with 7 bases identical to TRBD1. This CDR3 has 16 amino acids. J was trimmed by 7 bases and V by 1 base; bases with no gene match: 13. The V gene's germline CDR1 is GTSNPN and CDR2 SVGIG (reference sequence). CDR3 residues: CAWSGKGAKSVQPQHF. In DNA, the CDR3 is TGTGCCTGGAGTGGAAAGGGGGCGAAAAGTGTGCAGCCCCAGCATTTT.

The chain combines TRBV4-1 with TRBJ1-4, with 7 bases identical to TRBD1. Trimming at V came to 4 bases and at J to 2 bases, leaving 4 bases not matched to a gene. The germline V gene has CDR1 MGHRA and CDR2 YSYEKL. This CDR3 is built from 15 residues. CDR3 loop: CASSPPGQTNEKLFF. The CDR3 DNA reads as TGCGCCAGCAGCCCCCCGGGACAGACTAATGAAAAACTGTTTTTT.

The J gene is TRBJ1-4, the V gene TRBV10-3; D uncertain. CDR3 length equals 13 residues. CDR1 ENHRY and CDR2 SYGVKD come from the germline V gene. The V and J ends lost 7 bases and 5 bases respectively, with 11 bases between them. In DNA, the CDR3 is TGTGCCATCAATCGGGAGGTCAATGAAAAACTGTTTTTT. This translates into CAINREVNEKLFF.

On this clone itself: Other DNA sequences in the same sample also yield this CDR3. The CDR3 is CASSLEPGSGNTIYF. For the CDR3, the DNA is TGCGCCAGCAGCTTGGAGCCAGGCTCTGGAAACACCATATATTTT. The J gene is TRBJ1-3, the V gene TRBV5-1; D gene uncertain. Germline V gene sequence: CDR1 SGHRS, CDR2 YFSETQ. The CDR3 spans 15 residues. Trimming pared 0 bases from V and 0 bases from J, leaving 7 bases between.

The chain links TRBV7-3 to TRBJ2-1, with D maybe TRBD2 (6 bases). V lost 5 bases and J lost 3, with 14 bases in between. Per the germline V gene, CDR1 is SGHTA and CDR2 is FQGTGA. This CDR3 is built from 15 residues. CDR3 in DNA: TGTGCCAGCAGCCCCCAGGGACTCGACTACAATGAGCAGTTCTTC. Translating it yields CASSPQGLDYNEQFF.

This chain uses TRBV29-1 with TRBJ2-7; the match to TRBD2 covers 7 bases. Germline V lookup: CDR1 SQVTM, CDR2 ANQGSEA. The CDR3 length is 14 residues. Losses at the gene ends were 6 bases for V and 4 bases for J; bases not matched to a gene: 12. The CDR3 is CSVGGTPEGYEQYF. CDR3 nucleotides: TGCAGCGTGGGGGGGACTCCTGAGGGGTACGAGCAGTACTTC.

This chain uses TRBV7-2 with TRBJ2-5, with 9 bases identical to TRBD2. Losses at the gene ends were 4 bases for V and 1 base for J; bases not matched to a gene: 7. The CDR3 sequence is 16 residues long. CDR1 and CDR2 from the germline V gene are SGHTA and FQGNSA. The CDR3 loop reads CASSSPRGRGQETQYF. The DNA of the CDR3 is TGTGCCAGCAGCTCCCCCCGCGGGAGGGGCCAAGAGACCCAGTACTTC.

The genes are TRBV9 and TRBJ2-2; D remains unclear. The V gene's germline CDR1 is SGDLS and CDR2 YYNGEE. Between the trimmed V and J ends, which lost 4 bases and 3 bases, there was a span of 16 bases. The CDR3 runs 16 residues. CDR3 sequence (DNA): TGTGCCAGCAGCCCGCCCGGACGGAGTCACACCGGGGAGCTGTTTTTT. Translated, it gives CASSPPGRSHTGELFF.

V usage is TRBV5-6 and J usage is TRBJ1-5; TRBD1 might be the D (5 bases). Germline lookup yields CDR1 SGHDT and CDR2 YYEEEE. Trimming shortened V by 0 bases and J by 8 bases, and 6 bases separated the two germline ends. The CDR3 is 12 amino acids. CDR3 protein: CASSLGGKPQHF. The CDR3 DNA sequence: TGTGCCAGCAGCTTGGGGGGGAAGCCCCAGCATTTT.

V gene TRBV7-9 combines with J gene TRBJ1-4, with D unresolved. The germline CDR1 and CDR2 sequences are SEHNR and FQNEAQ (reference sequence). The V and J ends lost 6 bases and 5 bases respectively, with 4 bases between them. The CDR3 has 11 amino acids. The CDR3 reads CASRENEKLFF. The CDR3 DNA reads TGTGCCAGCAGGGAGAATGAAAAACTGTTTTTT.

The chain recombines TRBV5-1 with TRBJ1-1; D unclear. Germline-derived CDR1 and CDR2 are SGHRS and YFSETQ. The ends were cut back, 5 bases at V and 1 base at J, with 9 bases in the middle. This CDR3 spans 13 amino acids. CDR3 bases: TGCGCCAGCAGGTACTTACCGAACACTGAAGCTTTCTTT. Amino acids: CASRYLPNTEAFF.

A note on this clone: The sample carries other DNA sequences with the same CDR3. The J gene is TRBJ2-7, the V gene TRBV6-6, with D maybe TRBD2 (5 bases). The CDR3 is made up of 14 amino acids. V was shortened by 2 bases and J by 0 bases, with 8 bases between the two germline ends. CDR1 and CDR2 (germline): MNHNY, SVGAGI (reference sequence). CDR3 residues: CASSYAGSSYEQYF. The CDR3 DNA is TGTGCCAGCAGTTACGCTGGGAGCTCCTACGAGCAGTACTTC.

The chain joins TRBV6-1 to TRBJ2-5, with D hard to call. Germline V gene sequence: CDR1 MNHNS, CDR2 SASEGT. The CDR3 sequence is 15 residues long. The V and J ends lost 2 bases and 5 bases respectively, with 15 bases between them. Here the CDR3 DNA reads TGTGCCAGCAGTGAATTCCCAGGCAGGATTGAGACCCAGTACTTC. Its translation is CASSEFPGRIETQYF.

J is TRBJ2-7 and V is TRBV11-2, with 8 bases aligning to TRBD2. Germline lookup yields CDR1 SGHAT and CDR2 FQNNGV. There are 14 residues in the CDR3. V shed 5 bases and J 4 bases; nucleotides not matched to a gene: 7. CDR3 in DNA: TGTGCCAGCAGCCCTCCGGGCGGGGGGTACGAGCAGTACTTC. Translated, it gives CASSPPGGGYEQYF.

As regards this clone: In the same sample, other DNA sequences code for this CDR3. The CDR3 region is CASSLEAGSNQPQHF. CDR3 coding DNA: TGCGCCAGCAGCTTGGAGGCAGGATCCAATCAGCCCCAGCATTTT. This chain links TRBV5-1 with TRBJ1-5; no clear D. The germline gives CDR1 SGHRS, CDR2 YFSETQ. V was shortened by 0 bases and J by 3 bases, with 10 bases between the two germline ends. There are 15 residues in the CDR3.

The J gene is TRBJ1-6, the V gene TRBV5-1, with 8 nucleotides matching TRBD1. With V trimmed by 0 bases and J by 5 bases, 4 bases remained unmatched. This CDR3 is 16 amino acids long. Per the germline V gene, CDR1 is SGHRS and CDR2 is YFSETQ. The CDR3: CASSLGQGLNNSPLHF. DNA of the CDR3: TGCGCCAGCAGCTTGGGACAGGGGCTTAATAATTCACCCCTCCACTTT.

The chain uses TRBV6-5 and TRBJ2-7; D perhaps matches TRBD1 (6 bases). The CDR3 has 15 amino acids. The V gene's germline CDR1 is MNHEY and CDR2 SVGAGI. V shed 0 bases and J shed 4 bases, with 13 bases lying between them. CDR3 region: CASSYSTQGSYEQYF. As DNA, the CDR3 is TGTGCCAGCAGTTACTCGACACAGGGTAGTTACGAGCAGTACTTC.

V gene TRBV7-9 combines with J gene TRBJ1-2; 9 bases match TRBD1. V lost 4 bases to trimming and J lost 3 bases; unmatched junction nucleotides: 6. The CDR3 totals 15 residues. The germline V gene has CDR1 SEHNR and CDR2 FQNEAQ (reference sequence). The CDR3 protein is CASSSRTGEDYGYTF. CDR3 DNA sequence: TGTGCCAGCAGCTCAAGGACAGGGGAGGACTATGGCTACACCTTC.

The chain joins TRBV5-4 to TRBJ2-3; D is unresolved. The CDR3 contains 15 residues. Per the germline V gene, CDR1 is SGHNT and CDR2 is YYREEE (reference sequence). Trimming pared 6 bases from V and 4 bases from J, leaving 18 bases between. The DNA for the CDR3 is TGTGCCAGCACCGTTGCAGGATCTGGAGCAGATACGCAGTATTTT. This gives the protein CASTVAGSGADTQYF. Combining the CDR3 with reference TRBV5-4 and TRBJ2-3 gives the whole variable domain ETGVTQSPTHLIKTRGQQVTLRCSSQSGHNTVSWYQQALGQGPQFIFQYYREEENGRGNFPPRFSGLQFPNYSSELNVNALELDDSALYLCASTVAGSGADTQYFGPGTRLTVL.

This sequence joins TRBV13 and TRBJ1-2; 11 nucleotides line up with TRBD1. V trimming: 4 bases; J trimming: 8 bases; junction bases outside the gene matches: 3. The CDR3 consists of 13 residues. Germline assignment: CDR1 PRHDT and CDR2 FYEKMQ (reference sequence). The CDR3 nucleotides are TGTGCCAGCAGCTCCAGGACAGGGGGCGGCTACACCTTC. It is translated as CASSSRTGGGYTF.